The clone carrying this T cell receptor (beta chain) came up once. These data come from a study of blood T cell repertoires in COVID-19. Profiling relied on immunoSEQ multiplex PCR, and the TCRdb table lists in-frame clones only, not all of them. This sample carries around 260,000 clones, roughly 90% of them seen once, and the ten largest clones take roughly 1.1%. Germline CDR1 and CDR2: LNHDA and SQIVND (reference sequence). J was trimmed by 3 bases and V by 5 bases; bases with no gene match: 7. This CDR3 is 15 amino acids long. The chain employs TRBV19 and TRBJ2-1, with 7 bases aligning to TRBD2. The sequence was obtained from a woman under 40 who had recovered from COVID-19. Sample: PBMCs or T cells enriched from blood (not recorded which). CDR3: CASSYRLAVYNEQFF. CDR3 nucleotides: TGTGCCAGTAGTTATAGACTAGCAGTCTACAATGAGCAGTTCTTC.